This paragraph reports one TCR beta chain. This clone was seen a single time. Its antigen remains unidentified. Base qualities were left out, and no much larger clone turns up one base away. This sample is part of a study of cytomegalovirus exposure and HLA in healthy donors (dated by TCRdb to 2017 to 2019). Regarding the complete study: According to a later analysis, the 120 or so validation repertoires were produced on the same platform as the 666 repertoires of the first cohort. The study aimed to test whether cataloging public T cell receptors could reveal signatures of past pathogen exposure. In addition to the first cohort of roughly 700 subjects, a separate validation cohort of some 120 different subjects was used. To predict cytomegalovirus infection status, the study combined high-throughput TCR immunosequencing, statistical association of individual TCRs with disease status, and machine learning.

The donors belonged to the validation cohort of about 110 subjects, which was separate from the approximately 700-subject first cohort. CDR1 is given as KGHSH and CDR2 as LQKENI, both from the germline V gene. Relative to germline, V is missing 3 bases and J is missing 7 bases, with 4 bases of the junction outside any gene match. Measured from the cysteine to the phenylalanine, the CDR3 is 14 residues long. This entry keeps only the CDR3 DNA: 42 bases, framed from base 1. Points the paper makes about the study in general: The classifier was reported to diagnose cytomegalovirus status with high specificity and sensitivity in both the original cohort and the validation cohort. The study gave a list of about 150 TCR beta chains associated with cytomegalovirus. While some public TCRs were present in many individuals, most TCR sequences turned up only very rarely across donors. Of the cluster scores, 90% to 95% were above 0 in a later analysis, which found that TCRs clustered in the first cohort also tended to co-occur in the 95 to 150 validation repertoires. The validation cohort had no HLA typing available for a later analysis, so co-occurrence within that cohort was assessed over all 120 or so repertoires. In vitro tests confirmed that a few of the cytomegalovirus-associated TCR beta chains recognize cytomegalovirus antigens. The authors suggested that the approach could potentially be extended to other disease states and immunological phenotypes.

The library was made by the immunoSEQ multiplex PCR assay. The original methods were these. A statistical classification framework was built to diagnose cytomegalovirus status from the catalog of TCR beta chain sequences. TCRdb stores this immuneACCESS table with in-frame sequences only. Part of the clones is absent; in the studies checked, under half of the shortfall reflects unresolved V genes, and no reason is known for the rest. V, J and clone size were drawn from that table, and D and trimming were deduced from the DNA. This sample lists over 150,000 clones; 84% were detected once. Roughly an eighth of the sample lies in the top ten.

The sequenced sample consisted of PBMCs. The chain was built from TRBV18 and TRBJ2-7; 12 bases in between match TRBD1. The TCR comes from a woman aged 25 to 39 in good health and CMV-seropositive. CDR3 protein: CASSPGQGAWEQYF. The sequence in DNA is TGTGCCAGCTCACCGGGACAGGGGGCATGGGAGCAGTACTTC.